These T cell receptor beta chains were read from a single sample in a study of Ad26.COV2.S vaccination and SARS-CoV-2 variants. Clones were read by immunoSEQ multiplex PCR, and TCRdb kept only the in-frame ones, dropping some. The sample holds about 350,000 clones; less than 90% are singletons and the top ten take about 10%. The sample consisted of peripheral blood, taken in a trial of Ad26.COV2.S vaccine versus placebo. The receptors shown here come from a person aged 18-60 years who received the Ad26.COV2.S COVID-19 vaccine or a placebo. CDR3s include the opening cysteine and the closing phenylalanine or tryptophan.

v_gene: TRBV4-3; j_gene: TRBJ2-1; len: 14; CDR3aa: CASSQGDFYNEQFF
v_gene: TRBV7-8; j_gene: TRBJ2-5; len: 14; CDR3aa: CASSTRGAPETQYF
v_gene: TRBV4-1; j_gene: TRBJ2-7; len: 16; CDR3aa: CASSQEHRMSSYEQYF
v_gene: TRBV6-4; j_gene: TRBJ2-1; len: 16; CDR3aa: CASSDSMGLAVNEQFF
v_gene: TRBV2; j_gene: TRBJ2-7; len: 12; CDR3aa: CAVPGQGYEQYF
v_gene: TRBV27; j_gene: TRBJ2-3; len: 17; CDR3aa: CARRLRSWDRAQDTQYF
v_gene: TRBV9; j_gene: TRBJ1-1; len: 16; CDR3aa: CASSVDDGTDNTEAFF
v_gene: TRBV7-9; j_gene: TRBJ2-1; len: 15; CDR3aa: CASSPGTGFYNEQFF
v_gene: TRBV5-4; j_gene: TRBJ2-3; len: 15; CDR3aa: CASRRSGGALDTQYF
v_gene: TRBV6-1; j_gene: TRBJ2-7; len: 20; CDR3aa: CASSDPLQGTSGAARYEQYF
v_gene: TRBV14; j_gene: TRBJ2-5; len: 13; CDR3aa: CASSRNARETQYF
v_gene: TRBV4-3; j_gene: TRBJ1-2; len: 12; CDR3aa: CASRDVGYGYTF
v_gene: TRBV12-3/TRBV12-4; j_gene: TRBJ1-1; len: 13; CDR3aa: CASKIGTWGEAFF
v_gene: TRBV29-1; j_gene: TRBJ1-2; len: 17; CDR3aa: CSVAKRIPGHLNYGYTF
v_gene: TRBV7-9; j_gene: TRBJ2-5; len: 11; CDR3aa: CASSSVETQYF
v_gene: TRBV19; j_gene: TRBJ1-1; len: 11; CDR3aa: CASRGNTEAFF
v_gene: TRBV4-3; j_gene: TRBJ2-7; len: 19; CDR3aa: CASSQDRISGAYYSYEQYF
v_gene: TRBV18; j_gene: TRBJ2-1; len: 15; CDR3aa: CASSFRVDAYNEQFF
v_gene: TRBV19; j_gene: TRBJ1-1; len: 12; CDR3aa: CASILPTGEAFF
v_gene: TRBV2; j_gene: TRBJ1-2; len: 14; CDR3aa: CASSYKQGSYGYTF
v_gene: TRBV11-2; j_gene: TRBJ1-5; len: 15; CDR3aa: CASSLGGGGNQPQHF
v_gene: TRBV7-2; j_gene: TRBJ1-6; len: 16; CDR3aa: CASSSRGQAYNSPLHF
v_gene: TRBV7-3; j_gene: TRBJ2-3; len: 14; CDR3aa: CASSLTGGTDTQYF
v_gene: TRBV19; j_gene: TRBJ1-1; len: 15; CDR3aa: CASSIRDSMNTEAFF
v_gene: TRBV7-2; j_gene: TRBJ1-6; len: 14; CDR3aa: CASSSGTSNSPLHF
v_gene: TRBV3-1/TRBV3-2; j_gene: TRBJ2-7; len: 14; CDR3aa: CASSRTPYTEEQYF
v_gene: TRBV6-5; j_gene: TRBJ1-6; len: 13; CDR3aa: CASSPRAGSPLHF
v_gene: TRBV3-1/TRBV3-2; j_gene: TRBJ1-3; len: 14; CDR3aa: CASSQWTGRNTIYF
v_gene: TRBV28; j_gene: TRBJ1-6; len: 13; CDR3aa: CATLSSYNSPLHF
v_gene: TRBV5-1; j_gene: TRBJ2-3; len: 13; CDR3aa: CASSLGRKDTQYF
v_gene: TRBV10-3; j_gene: TRBJ1-1; len: 13; CDR3aa: CAVGQGGNTEAFF
v_gene: TRBV27; j_gene: TRBJ1-1; len: 15; CDR3aa: CASSSQGIRSTEAFF
v_gene: TRBV10-3; j_gene: TRBJ2-5; len: 13; CDR3aa: CAISTSEGETQYF
v_gene: TRBV6-6; j_gene: TRBJ2-7; len: 16; CDR3aa: CASSYSLGGSSYEQYF
v_gene: TRBV6-5; j_gene: TRBJ1-5; len: 13; CDR3aa: CASRRQLSEPQHF
v_gene: TRBV19; j_gene: TRBJ2-1; len: 15; CDR3aa: CASSTTSAPNNEQFF
v_gene: TRBV2; j_gene: TRBJ1-1; len: 12; CDR3aa: CASSVGRLEAFF
v_gene: TRBV7-2; j_gene: TRBJ2-1; len: 17; CDR3aa: CASSLYSGRALYNEQFF
v_gene: TRBV14; j_gene: TRBJ1-1; len: 13; CDR3aa: CASSLTGNTEAFF
v_gene: TRBV7-8; j_gene: TRBJ1-2; len: 15; CDR3aa: CASSLNSEGAGGYTF
v_gene: TRBV4-1; j_gene: TRBJ2-2; len: 17; CDR3aa: CASSQASAGGPGGELFF
v_gene: TRBV28; j_gene: TRBJ2-3; len: 12; CDR3aa: CATGGSPDTQYF
v_gene: TRBV19; j_gene: TRBJ2-6; len: 14; CDR3aa: CASSIGFPANVLTF
v_gene: TRBV18; j_gene: TRBJ2-2; len: 12; CDR3aa: CASPANTGELFF